These 27 T cell receptor beta chains came from one sample sequenced in a study of CD8 T cells in Susac syndrome. When the RNA was reverse transcribed, random hexamers were used with an input of about 0.45 to 1 ug. Each CDR3 protein gets one entry after TCRdb re-called the immunoSEQ multiplex PCR reads with MiXCR. The sample has approximately 150,000 distinct CDR3 sequences; 65% to 90% are singletons. The sequencing sample was made of CD8+ T cells from PBMCs. Receptors originate from a human donor with multiple sclerosis.

V and J are TRBV2 and TRBJ2-1; the match to TRBD1 covers 9 bases. Germline V gene data show CDR1 as SNHLY and CDR2 as FYNNEI. This CDR3 has 12 residues. J was trimmed by 8 bases and V by 6 bases; bases with no gene match: 2. The CDR3 sequence: CASRDRGDEQFF. The CDR3 nucleotides read TGTGCCAGCAGAGACAGGGGGGATGAGCAGTTCTTC.

This clonotype has just one count. The chain has TRBV5-5 and TRBJ1-3, with unresolved D. Trimming stripped 1 base from V and 4 bases from J, with 3 bases between. The CDR3 has 12 amino acids. In germline, CDR1 is SGHKS, CDR2 YYEKEE (reference sequence). The CDR3 loop is CASSLMGNTIYF. The CDR3 nucleotides are TGTGCCAGCAGCTTGATGGGAAACACCATATATTTT.

The CDR3 is CASKNRNNQPQHF. The CDR3 region has the DNA TGTGCCAGTAAGAACAGGAACAATCAGCCCCAGCATTTT. This chain joins TRBV19 and TRBJ1-5; a weak D match, TRBD1 (5 bases). CDR3 length: 13 residues. Per the germline V gene, CDR1 is LNHDA and CDR2 is SQIVND (reference sequence). Trimming stripped 7 bases from V and 3 bases from J, with 10 bases between.

This sequence joins TRBV19 and TRBJ1-1; no definite D call. The CDR3 has 13 residues. CDR1 LNHDA and CDR2 SQIVND come from the germline V gene (reference sequence). V shed 11 bases and J shed 0 bases, with 13 bases lying between them. The CDR3 here is CASSWAVNTEAFF. The CDR3 nucleotides are TGTGCCTCTTCCTGGGCCGTGAACACTGAAGCTTTCTTT.

This chain connects TRBV12-3 or TRBV12-4 to TRBJ1-5; no definite D call. V was shortened by 3 bases and J by 7 bases, with 10 bases between the two germline ends. This CDR3 is built from 13 residues. CDR3 amino acids: CASSFPGRQPQHF. Here the CDR3 DNA reads TGTGCCAGCAGTTTCCCGGGCAGACAGCCCCAGCATTTT.

The genes are TRBV2 and TRBJ2-2; no reliable D call. Trimming removed 4 bases at V and 6 bases at J, with 3 bases between. This CDR3 is built from 11 residues. Germline values: CDR1 SNHLY, CDR2 FYNNEI. This CDR3 reads CASSVPGELFF. The DNA of the CDR3 is TGTGCCAGCAGTGTTCCCGGGGAGCTGTTTTTT.

V usage is TRBV27 and J usage is TRBJ1-3; weak D call: TRBD1 (6 bases). This CDR3 spans 14 amino acids. Per germline, CDR1 MNHEY and CDR2 SMNVEV (reference sequence). V lost 6 bases and J lost 4, with 13 bases in between. The CDR3 DNA sequence: TGTGCCAGCAGCAGGGGAGTGGCGGGAAACACCATATATTTT. It encodes CASSRGVAGNTIYF.

In this sample, this clonotype turned up a few times. The chain carries TRBV4-1 and TRBJ2-1; D is unclear. The CDR3 contains 15 residues. Germline lookup yields CDR1 MGHRA and CDR2 YSYEKL. The V and J ends lost 4 bases and 5 bases respectively, with 15 bases between them. This chain's CDR3 is CASSRILDRDNEQFF. DNA for the CDR3: TGCGCCAGCAGCCGAATCCTGGATCGAGACAATGAGCAGTTCTTC.

This clonotype was recorded only once. The chain couples TRBV12-3 or TRBV12-4 to TRBJ2-5; tentatively, D is TRBD1 or TRBD2 (5 bases each). This CDR3 is built from 15 residues. The ends were cut back, 0 bases at V and 5 bases at J, with 13 bases in the middle. The DNA of the CDR3 is TGTGCCAGCAGTTTAGCCCACGTTTGGGGGGAGACCCAGTACTTC. Translation: CASSLAHVWGETQYF.

The gene calls are TRBV20-1 and TRBJ1-5; TRBD1 matches at 9 bases. Germline V gives CDR1 DFQATT, CDR2 SNEGSKA (reference sequence). The trim removed 2 bases at V and 4 bases at J, leaving 9 bases unmatched. The CDR3 covers 16 residues. CDR3 bases: TGCAGTGCTAGATCAGAACAGGGGGCAGGGAATCAGCCCCAGCATTTT. Translation gives CSARSEQGAGNQPQHF.

This clonotype appeared once. V usage is TRBV9 and J usage is TRBJ2-3; perhaps TRBD2 as D (7 bases). Germline V gene data show CDR1 as SGDLS and CDR2 as YYNGEE. The length of the CDR3 is 15 residues. The V end lost 0 bases, the J end lost 2 bases, and 10 bases lay between the germline ends. The CDR3 bases are TGTGCCAGCAGCGTAGGAGGGGGGGACACAGATACGCAGTATTTT. This codes for CASSVGGGDTDTQYF.

The rearrangement joins TRBV28 to TRBJ2-1; 12 bases are shared with TRBD2. CDR3 length: 16 amino acids. J lost 0 bases, V lost 8 bases, and 5 bases had no gene match. CDR1 MDHEN and CDR2 SYDVKM come from the germline V gene. The chain's CDR3 is CASSETSGGSYNEQFF. For the CDR3, the DNA is TGTGCCAGCTCTGAGACTAGCGGGGGCTCCTACAATGAGCAGTTCTTC.

The genes are TRBV27 and TRBJ2-7; D gene unclear. The CDR3 contains 13 residues. V was pared by 1 base and J by 2 bases, with 6 bases between. Germline values: CDR1 MNHEY, CDR2 SMNVEV (reference sequence). The CDR3 nucleotides read TGTGCCAGCAGTTTATTGCCTGCCTACGAGCAGTACTTC. This codes for CASSLLPAYEQYF.

The gene calls are TRBV27 and TRBJ1-2; no firm D call. The V end was cut by 3 bases, the J end by 1 base, with 6 bases between. This CDR3 spans 13 amino acids. The germline CDR1 and CDR2 sequences are MNHEY and SMNVEV (reference sequence). The CDR3 protein is CASSFGSNYGYTF. The CDR3, as DNA: TGTGCCAGCAGTTTCGGGAGTAACTATGGCTACACCTTC.

CDR3 DNA sequence: TGTGCCAGCAGCTCCCTGAGCCGGGACAGGGGTTTAGGGCCCCAGCATTTT. Translation gives CASSSLSRDRGLGPQHF. The chain employs TRBV7-6 and TRBJ1-5, with 10 bases identical to TRBD1. V was clipped by 4 bases and J by 9 bases; unmatched bases: 15. This CDR3 comprises 17 residues. CDR1 and CDR2 (germline): SGHVS, FNYEAQ.

A few counts support this clonotype. The rearrangement joins TRBV4-1 to TRBJ2-5; 7 bases map to TRBD2. CDR1 and CDR2 (germline): MGHRA, YSYEKL. The CDR3 is 12 residues long. The junction had 2 bases not matched to a gene; V was cut back by 5 bases and J by 5 bases. The CDR3 loop is CASSDGGETQYF. The DNA of the CDR3 is TGCGCCAGCAGCGACGGGGGGGAGACCCAGTACTTC.

This clonotype was observed a handful of times. The chain combines TRBV27 with TRBJ1-5, with D maybe TRBD1 (5 bases). This CDR3 has 13 residues. V lost 8 bases and J 5 bases, leaving 13 bases between the germline ends. The germline gives CDR1 MNHEY, CDR2 SMNVEV (reference sequence). The CDR3 region is CASADVGDQPQHF. CDR3 coding DNA: TGTGCCAGCGCGGATGTAGGGGATCAGCCCCAGCATTTT.

This chain connects TRBV11-2 to TRBJ2-3, with D unresolved. The germline V and J ends were trimmed by 4 bases and 2 bases, with 16 bases remaining between them. CDR1 and CDR2 (germline): SGHAT, FQNNGV. CDR3 length: 16 amino acids. The CDR3 region is CASSSPLLRITDTQYF. The CDR3 region has the DNA TGTGCCAGCAGCTCCCCGCTACTACGAATCACAGATACGCAGTATTTT.

The gene calls are TRBV4-1 and TRBJ1-2; D is ambiguous. Per germline, CDR1 MGHRA and CDR2 YSYEKL. Trimming pared 0 bases from V and 2 bases from J, leaving 13 bases between. CDR3 size: 16 residues. CDR3 region: CASSQEAPGANYGYTF. CDR3 sequence (DNA): TGCGCCAGCAGCCAAGAAGCCCCGGGAGCCAACTATGGCTACACCTTC.

Of note for this clonotype: Its ends do not fully match the called genes, so a read error is possible. The rearrangement joins TRBV3-1 to TRBJ2-7, with D unresolved. CDR1 is LGHDT, CDR2 YNNKEL, per germline (reference sequence). This CDR3 is built from 16 residues. The CDR3 spells CASSEDDRTETYEQYF. In DNA, the CDR3 is TGTGCCAGCAGCGAAGATGATAGGACGGAAACCTACGAGCAGTACTTC.

V usage is TRBV19 and J usage is TRBJ2-7, with 9 positions matching TRBD1. With 5 bases clipped from V and 1 base from J, the junction kept 6 bases outside the gene matches. Germline lookup yields CDR1 LNHDA and CDR2 SQIVND (reference sequence). The CDR3 consists of 15 residues. The CDR3 sequence: CASSVRQGGSYEQYF. The CDR3 DNA sequence: TGTGCCAGTAGTGTCAGACAGGGGGGATCCTACGAGCAGTACTTC.

This chain joins TRBV11-2 and TRBJ2-2; 7 bases agree with TRBD2. J was trimmed by 4 bases and V by 2 bases; bases with no gene match: 1. Germline CDR1 is SGHAT and CDR2 is FQNNGV. This CDR3 comprises 14 residues. Here the CDR3 DNA reads TGTGCCAGCAGCTTATGGGGGGGCACCGGGGAGCTGTTTTTT. It yields the protein CASSLWGGTGELFF.

The rearrangement joins TRBV4-1 to TRBJ2-7, with D unclear. This CDR3 is built from 13 residues. The V gene's germline CDR1 is MGHRA and CDR2 YSYEKL. V was clipped by 1 base and J by 2 bases, with 6 bases between them. The CDR3 DNA follows: TGCGCCAGCAGCCAAGGCAGGCCCTACGAGCAGTACTTC. Amino acid sequence: CASSQGRPYEQYF.

The chain couples TRBV6-1 to TRBJ2-7; D is uncertain. Per the germline V gene, CDR1 is MNHNS and CDR2 is SASEGT. This CDR3 spans 14 amino acids. Trimming removed 5 bases from V and 6 bases from J, with 17 bases in between. The DNA of the CDR3 is TGTGCCAGCAGTCCGGTCGCCGGACCCTCCGAGCAGTACGTC. Residues: CASSPVAGPSEQYV.

The chain is built from TRBV9 and TRBJ2-1; 8 bases fit TRBD2. The CDR3 contains 14 residues. In germline, CDR1 is SGDLS, CDR2 YYNGEE. After removal of 3 bases from V and 8 bases from J, the junction contained 7 bases not matched to a gene. The CDR3 coding sequence is TGTGCCAGCAGCGAAAAGGGACTAGGGGATGAGCAGTTCTTC. It translates to CASSEKGLGDEQFF.

This chain uses TRBV2 with TRBJ2-1; 10 positions match TRBD2. The germline CDR1 and CDR2 sequences are SNHLY and FYNNEI. The CDR3 consists of 16 residues. V was pared by 2 bases and J by 3 bases, with 4 bases of the junction left unmatched. The CDR3 DNA reads as TGTGCCAGCAGTGAAATAGCGGGGGGAAACTACAATGAGCAGTTCTTC. Amino acid sequence: CASSEIAGGNYNEQFF.

This chain uses TRBV7-9 with TRBJ1-2; no clear D. Per the germline V gene, CDR1 is SEHNR and CDR2 is FQNEAQ (reference sequence). This CDR3 contains 12 residues. V gave up 5 bases and J gave up 4 bases, with 8 bases separating them. The CDR3 DNA is TGTGCCAGCAGCGTGGACCTCTATGGCTACACCTTC. This sequence encodes CASSVDLYGYTF.